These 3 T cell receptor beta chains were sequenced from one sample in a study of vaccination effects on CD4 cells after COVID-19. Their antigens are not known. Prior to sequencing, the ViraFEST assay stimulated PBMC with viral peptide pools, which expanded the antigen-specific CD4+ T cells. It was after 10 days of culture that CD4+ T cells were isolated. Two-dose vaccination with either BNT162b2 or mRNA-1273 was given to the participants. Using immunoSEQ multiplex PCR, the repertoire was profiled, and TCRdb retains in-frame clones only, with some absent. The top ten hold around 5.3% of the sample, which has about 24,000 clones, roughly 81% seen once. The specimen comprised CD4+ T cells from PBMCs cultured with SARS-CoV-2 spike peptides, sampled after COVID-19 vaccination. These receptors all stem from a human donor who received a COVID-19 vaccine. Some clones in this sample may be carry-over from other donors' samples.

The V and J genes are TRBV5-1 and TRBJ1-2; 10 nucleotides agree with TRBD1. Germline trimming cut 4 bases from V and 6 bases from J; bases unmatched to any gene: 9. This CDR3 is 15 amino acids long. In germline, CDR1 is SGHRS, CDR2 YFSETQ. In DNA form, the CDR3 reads TGCGCCAGCAGCACCACCGGGACAGGGGTCCATGGCTACACCTTC. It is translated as CASSTTGTGVHGYTF. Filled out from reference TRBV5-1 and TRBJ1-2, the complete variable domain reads KAGVTQTPRYLIKTRGQQVTLSCSPISGHRSVSWYQQTPGQGLQFLFEYFSETQRNKGNFPGRFSGRQFSNSRSEMNVSTLELGDSALYLCASSTTGTGVHGYTFGSGTRLTVV.

CDR3 nucleotides: TGTGCCTCGGGACCCGGCACCGGGGAGCTGTTTTTT. It encodes CASGPGTGELFF. The chain couples TRBV10-3 to TRBJ2-2; D is possibly TRBD1 or TRBD2 (5 bases each). The CDR3 sequence is 12 residues long. Germline V CDR1 and CDR2: ENHRY, SYGVKD. The V end lost 11 bases, the J end lost 4 bases, and 11 bases lay between the germline ends.

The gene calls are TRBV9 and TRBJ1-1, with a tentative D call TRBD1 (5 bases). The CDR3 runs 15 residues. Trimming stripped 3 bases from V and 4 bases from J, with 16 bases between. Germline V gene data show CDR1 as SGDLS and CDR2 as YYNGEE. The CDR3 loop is CASSAFGGVGTEAFF. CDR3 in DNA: TGTGCCAGCAGCGCCTTCGGGGGGGTAGGCACTGAAGCTTTCTTT.